Listed here are 11 T cell receptor beta chains from one sample, sequenced in a study of a mutant IDH1 vaccine in newly diagnosed glioma. Measured with immunoSEQ multiplex PCR; TCRdb has only the in-frame clones, and not every one. The sample lists about 15,000 clones; 80% to 90% were seen once. Time point defined: baseline, week 1 (first vaccination visit). Specified treatment: pre-vaccination baseline after standard-of-care therapy. Sequences were derived from PBMCs, sampled from a glioma patient treated with radiotherapy, temozolomide or both. All receptors derive from a middle-aged woman with glioma. Some clones in this sample may be carry-over from other donors' samples.

This rearrangement joins TRBV19 to TRBJ1-5; a weak D match, TRBD1 (6 bases). V was cut by 6 bases and J by 6 bases, with 15 bases left in between. CDR3 length equals 14 residues. Germline assignment: CDR1 LNHDA and CDR2 SQIVND (reference sequence). Here the CDR3 reads CASSVTGYGQPQHF. CDR3 sequence (DNA): TGTGCCAGTAGCGTAACAGGGTATGGTCAGCCCCAGCATTTT.

DNA for the CDR3: TGTGCCAGCAGCTTAGCGCACCACGGACTAGCGTTTGAGCAGTTCTTC. It codes for CASSLAHHGLAFEQFF. The chain links TRBV7-9 to TRBJ2-1, with 9 bases aligning to TRBD2. Germline CDR1 and CDR2: SEHNR and FQNEAQ (reference sequence). The ends lost 0 bases at V and 9 bases at J; junction bases unmatched: 9. The CDR3 has 16 amino acids.

The chain uses TRBV15 and TRBJ1-5, with D unclear. The CDR3 is 15 amino acids. Trimming cost V 0 bases and J 10 bases, with 16 bases left between them. Per germline, CDR1 LNHNV and CDR2 YYDKDF (reference sequence). CDR3 protein: CATSRDLTAQEPQHF. CDR3 DNA sequence: TGTGCCACCAGCAGAGATCTAACAGCCCAGGAACCCCAGCATTTT. The variable domain in full, with the rest retrieved from reference TRBV15 and TRBJ1-5, is DAMVIQNPRYQVTQFGKPVTLSCSQTLNHNVMYWYQQKSSQAPKLLFHYYDKDFNNEADTPDNFQSRRPNTSFCFLDIRSPGLGDTAMYLCATSRDLTAQEPQHFGDGTRLSIL.

The rearrangement links TRBV28 to TRBJ1-2; no firm D call. Germline loops: CDR1 MDHEN, CDR2 SYDVKM. V was shortened by 4 bases and J by 6 bases, with 24 bases between the two germline ends. The CDR3 has 17 residues. The CDR3 sequence is CASSSHPLGSPTNGYTF. CDR3 bases: TGTGCCAGCAGTTCCCACCCCTTAGGCAGCCCAACGAATGGCTACACCTTC.

The chain carries TRBV2 and TRBJ1-4; 11 bases map to TRBD1. The V segment lost 8 bases and the J segment 8 bases; nucleotides outside the gene matches: 7. The CDR3 loop spans 14 amino acids. Germline-derived CDR1 and CDR2 are SNHLY and FYNNEI. CDR3 amino acids: CASARDRGWEKLFF. CDR3 coding DNA: TGTGCCAGCGCCCGGGACAGGGGGTGGGAAAAACTGTTTTTT.

J is TRBJ1-4 and V is TRBV28; 7 positions match TRBD1. The CDR3 spans 15 residues. The germline CDR1 and CDR2 sequences are MDHEN and SYDVKM. After removal of 5 bases from V and 2 bases from J, the junction contained 5 bases not matched to a gene. CDR3 region: CASSIQGITNEKLFF. CDR3 DNA sequence: TGTGCCAGCAGTATACAGGGGATTACTAATGAAAAACTGTTTTTT.

V and J are TRBV2 and TRBJ1-5; D is uncertain. The CDR3 contains 15 residues. Trimming shortened V by 5 bases and J by 0 bases, and 11 bases separated the two germline ends. From germline, CDR1 is SNHLY and CDR2 FYNNEI. Here the CDR3 reads CASSYRSYSNQPQHF. The CDR3 coding sequence is TGTGCCAGCAGTTACCGATCCTATAGCAATCAGCCCCAGCATTTT.

The chain has TRBV19 and TRBJ1-1; possibly TRBD1 for D (6 bases). V lost 1 base to trimming and J lost 6 bases, with 6 bases between them. The V gene's germline CDR1 is LNHDA and CDR2 SQIVND (reference sequence). The CDR3 totals 12 residues. CDR3: CASSIAGAEAFF. DNA for the CDR3: TGTGCCAGTAGTATAGCAGGGGCTGAAGCTTTCTTT.

This chain joins TRBV13 and TRBJ1-2; D is unclear. Germline lookup yields CDR1 PRHDT and CDR2 FYEKMQ (reference sequence). This CDR3 is built from 13 residues. The V end was cut by 5 bases, the J end by 5 bases, with 12 bases between. The CDR3 DNA reads as TGTGCCAGCAGCCCCGGAAGGGAGTATGGCTACACCTTC. Translation gives CASSPGREYGYTF.

This sequence joins TRBV5-6 and TRBJ2-1; 9 nucleotides align to TRBD2. Germline V gene lookup returns CDR1 SGHDT and CDR2 YYEEEE. This CDR3 spans 16 amino acids. The junction had 10 bases not matched to a gene; V was cut back by 2 bases and J by 7 bases. This chain's CDR3 is CASSFWASGMENEQFF. CDR3 DNA: TGTGCCAGCAGCTTTTGGGCTAGCGGGATGGAAAATGAGCAGTTCTTC.

The rearrangement joins TRBV5-1 to TRBJ2-2; no definite D call. The CDR3 contains 16 residues. V was pared by 0 bases and J by 1 base, with 10 bases between. Per germline, CDR1 SGHRS and CDR2 YFSETQ. The CDR3 is CASSLGAALNTGELFF. DNA for the CDR3: TGCGCCAGCAGCTTGGGGGCGGCGTTGAACACCGGGGAGCTGTTTTTT.